This is a list of T cell receptor beta chains from one sample in a study of blood T cell repertoires in COVID-19. Clones were read by immunoSEQ multiplex PCR, and TCRdb kept only the in-frame ones, dropping some. The sample carries 250,000 to 350,000 clones, about 85% recorded once. The sequencing input was PBMCs or T cells enriched from blood (not recorded which). The receptors here all came from a woman between 50 and 59 years old who had recovered from COVID-19. Each CDR3 is given with its conserved first and last residue. D genes are given only for firm matches. Where a row states a size, it is once, few, many or the class of an expanded clone; other rows omit it.

>TRBV4-3|TRBD2|TRBJ2-2|few
CASSQAHSGRPNTGELFF
TGCGCCAGCAGCCAAGCCCATAGCGGGAGGCCTAACACCGGGGAGCTGTTTTTT
>TRBV20-1|-|TRBJ1-6|-
CSARGNSPLHF
TGCAGTGCTCGGGGTAATTCACCCCTCCACTTT
>TRBV14|TRBD1|TRBJ2-7|-
CASSQDVRGNRQYF
TGTGCCAGCAGCCAAGATGTCAGGGGGAATCGGCAGTACTTC
>TRBV20-1|TRBD2|TRBJ2-1|-
CSARIGTKQFF
TGCAGTGCTAGAATCGGGACTAAGCAGTTCTTC
>TRBV2|-|TRBJ1-1|once
CASSEVGSAALNTEAFF
TGTGCCAGCAGTGAAGTGGGTTCGGCAGCGCTGAACACTGAAGCTTTCTTT
>TRBV7-2|-|TRBJ1-1|-
CASSSRSVTSTEAFF
TGTGCCAGCAGCTCCCGATCCGTCACGAGCACTGAAGCTTTCTTT
>TRBV28|TRBD1|TRBJ1-1|-
CASSPTGGWTEAFF
TGTGCCAGCAGCCCGACAGGGGGATGGACTGAAGCTTTCTTT
>TRBV6-2/TRBV6-3|-|TRBJ2-3|-
CASSPPFDTQYF
TGTGCCAGCAGCCCCCCCTTCGATACGCAGTATTTT
>TRBV19|TRBD1|TRBJ1-1|-
CASSTGTAKNTEAFF
TGTGCCAGTAGTACCGGGACAGCTAAGAACACTGAAGCTTTCTTT
>TRBV28|-|TRBJ1-4|-
CASSLGRQVGKEKLFF
TGTGCCAGCAGTTTAGGGCGACAGGTTGGGAAGGAAAAACTGTTTTTT
>TRBV6-5|-|TRBJ2-7|-
CASSYLASYEQYF
TGTGCCAGCAGTTATTTAGCCTCCTACGAGCAGTACTTC
>TRBV18|-|TRBJ2-7|-
CASSPESQPRSLNEQYF
TGTGCCAGCTCACCGGAAAGCCAGCCGAGGAGTCTCAACGAGCAGTACTTC
>TRBV28|TRBD2|TRBJ2-1|-
CASYGLAGDRNEQFF
TGTGCCAGCTACGGACTAGCGGGAGATCGGAATGAGCAGTTCTTC
>TRBV21-1|-|TRBJ2-7|-
CASSKAGTGGAVSGRKMDEQYF
TGTGCCAGCAGCAAAGCCGGGACAGGGGGCGCCGTTAGCGGGAGGAAAATGGACGAGCAGTACTTC
>TRBV2|TRBD1|TRBJ2-7|-
CASSGRDRSHSYEQYF
TGTGCCAGCAGTGGGAGGGACAGGAGCCATTCCTACGAGCAGTACTTC
>TRBV3-1/TRBV3-2|TRBD1|TRBJ1-4|-
CASSQVQGSQKLFF
TGTGCCAGCAGCCAAGTACAGGGGAGTCAAAAACTGTTTTTT
>TRBV7-9|TRBD2|TRBJ2-2|-
CASRILAGNTGELFF
TGTGCCAGCAGAATCCTAGCGGGAAACACCGGGGAGCTGTTTTTT
>TRBV27|-|TRBJ2-2|-
CASSFSGAGELFF
TGTGCCAGCAGTTTTTCCGGAGCCGGGGAGCTGTTTTTT
>TRBV6-6|TRBD1|TRBJ1-6|few
CASGQNRGTGSYNSPLHF
TGTGCCAGCGGTCAAAACAGGGGAACGGGTTCCTATAATTCACCCCTCCACTTT
>TRBV4-2|-|TRBJ1-1|once
CASSQDRRGAFF
TGTGCCAGCAGCCAAGATCGAAGGGGGGCTTTCTTT
>TRBV4-3|TRBD2|TRBJ2-3|-
CASSQDTGTRRADTQYF
TGCGCCAGCAGCCAGGATACCGGGACTAGGAGAGCAGATACGCAGTATTTT
>TRBV28|-|TRBJ1-5|-
CASSTGGSNQPQHF
TGTGCCAGCAGCACGGGGGGTAGCAATCAGCCCCAGCATTTT
>TRBV7-2|TRBD2|TRBJ2-1|-
CAREGGLAGGRYNEQFF
TGTGCCAGAGAAGGGGGACTAGCGGGGGGCCGCTACAATGAGCAGTTCTTC
>TRBV30|-|TRBJ1-2|few
CAWSDPFDSRVYGYTF
TGTGCCTGGAGTGATCCCTTCGACAGCAGGGTATACGGCTACACCTTC
>TRBV28|TRBD2|TRBJ2-3|once
CASSFGRLAGTDTQYF
TGTGCCAGCAGTTTTGGGAGACTAGCGGGTACAGATACGCAGTATTTT
>TRBV5-1|TRBD1|TRBJ2-3|-
CASSGGQGGTQYF
TGCGCCAGCAGCGGCGGACAGGGCGGTACGCAGTATTTT
>TRBV29-1|-|TRBJ2-1|once
CSVAGGGNYNEQFF
TGCAGCGTTGCGGGCGGGGGCAACTACAATGAGCAGTTCTTC
>TRBV28|TRBD2|TRBJ2-3|once
CASSQLAGVGDTQYF
TGTGCCAGCAGTCAACTAGCGGGAGTGGGGGATACGCAGTATTTT
>TRBV18|TRBD2|TRBJ2-5|-
CASSPGGRATQTQYF
TGTGCCAGCTCACCAGGAGGGAGGGCCACGCAGACCCAGTACTTC
>TRBV20-1|-|TRBJ1-1|-
CSASGETEAFF
TGCAGTGCTAGTGGGGAGACGGAGGCTTTCTTT